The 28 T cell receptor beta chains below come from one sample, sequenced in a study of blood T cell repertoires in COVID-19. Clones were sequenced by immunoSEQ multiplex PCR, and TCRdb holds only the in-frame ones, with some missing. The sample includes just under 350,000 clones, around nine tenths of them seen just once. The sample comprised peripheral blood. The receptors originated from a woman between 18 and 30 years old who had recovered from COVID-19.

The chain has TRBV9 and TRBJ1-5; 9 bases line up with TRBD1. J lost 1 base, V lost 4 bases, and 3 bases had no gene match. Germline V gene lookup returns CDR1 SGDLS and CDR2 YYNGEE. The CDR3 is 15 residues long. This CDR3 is CASSWGQGSNQPQHF. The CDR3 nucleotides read TGTGCCAGCAGCTGGGGACAGGGCAGCAATCAGCCCCAGCATTTT.

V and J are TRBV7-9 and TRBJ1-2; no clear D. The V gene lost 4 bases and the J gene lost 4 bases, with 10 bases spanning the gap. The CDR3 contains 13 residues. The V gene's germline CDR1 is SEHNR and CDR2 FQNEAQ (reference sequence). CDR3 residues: CASSSLSSYGYTF. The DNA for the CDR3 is TGTGCCAGCAGCTCACTCTCAAGCTATGGCTACACCTTC.

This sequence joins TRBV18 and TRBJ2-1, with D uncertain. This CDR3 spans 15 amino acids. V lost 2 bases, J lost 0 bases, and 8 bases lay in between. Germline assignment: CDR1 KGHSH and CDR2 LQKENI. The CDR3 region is CASSPGGVSYNEQFF. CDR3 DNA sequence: TGTGCCAGCTCACCAGGCGGAGTCTCCTACAATGAGCAGTTCTTC.

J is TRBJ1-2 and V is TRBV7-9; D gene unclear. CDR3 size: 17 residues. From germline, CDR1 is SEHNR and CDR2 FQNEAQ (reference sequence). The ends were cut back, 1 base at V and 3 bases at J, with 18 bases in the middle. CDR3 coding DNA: TGTGCCAGCAGCTTAGGCAAGGCTGTCCAGGATCACTATGGCTACACCTTC. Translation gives CASSLGKAVQDHYGYTF. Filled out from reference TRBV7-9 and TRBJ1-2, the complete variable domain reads DTGVSQNPRHKITKRGQNVTFRCDPISEHNRLYWYRQTLGQGPEFLTYFQNEAQLEKSRLLSDRFSAERPKGSFSTLEIQRTEQGDSAMYLCASSLGKAVQDHYGYTFGSGTRLTVV.

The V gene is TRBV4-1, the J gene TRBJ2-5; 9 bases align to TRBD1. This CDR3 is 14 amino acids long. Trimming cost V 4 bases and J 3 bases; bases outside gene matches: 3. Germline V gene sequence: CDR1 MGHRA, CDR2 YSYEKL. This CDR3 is CASSRRTGEETQYF. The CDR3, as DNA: TGCGCCAGCAGCCGGAGGACAGGGGAAGAGACCCAGTACTTC.

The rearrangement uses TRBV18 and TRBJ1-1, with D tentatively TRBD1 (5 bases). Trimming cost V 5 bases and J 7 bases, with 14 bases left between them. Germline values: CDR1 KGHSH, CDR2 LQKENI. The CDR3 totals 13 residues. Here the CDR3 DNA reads TGTGCCAGCTCAAATACAGGCCGACTTGAAGCTTTCTTT. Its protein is CASSNTGRLEAFF.

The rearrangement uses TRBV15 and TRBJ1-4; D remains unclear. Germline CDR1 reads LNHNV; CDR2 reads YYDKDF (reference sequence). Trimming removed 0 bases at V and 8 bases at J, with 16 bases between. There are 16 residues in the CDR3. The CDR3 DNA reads TGTGCCACCAGCAGAGATCAGCCTTCCGCGGGAGAAAAACTGTTTTTT. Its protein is CATSRDQPSAGEKLFF.

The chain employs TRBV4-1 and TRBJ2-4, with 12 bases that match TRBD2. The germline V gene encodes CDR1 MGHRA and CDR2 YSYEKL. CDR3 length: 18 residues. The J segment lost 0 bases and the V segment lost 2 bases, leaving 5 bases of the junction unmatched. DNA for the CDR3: TGCGCCAGCAGCCAACTAGCGGGAGGGGAAGGAGCCAAAAACATTCAGTACTTC. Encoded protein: CASSQLAGGEGAKNIQYF.

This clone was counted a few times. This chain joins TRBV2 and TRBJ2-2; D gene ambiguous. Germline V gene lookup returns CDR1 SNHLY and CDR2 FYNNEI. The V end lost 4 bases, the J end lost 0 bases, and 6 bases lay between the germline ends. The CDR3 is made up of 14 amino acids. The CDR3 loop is CASSAVTNTGELFF. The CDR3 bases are TGTGCCAGCAGTGCGGTTACGAACACCGGGGAGCTGTTTTTT.

CDR3 DNA sequence: TGTGCCACCAGCAGAGACGAGGGATCTGGAAACACCATATATTTT. This sequence encodes CATSRDEGSGNTIYF. The rearrangement links TRBV15 to TRBJ1-3; D call uncertain. CDR1 and CDR2 (germline): LNHNV, YYDKDF (reference sequence). The CDR3 covers 15 residues. The V end was cut by 0 bases, the J end by 1 base, with 7 bases between.

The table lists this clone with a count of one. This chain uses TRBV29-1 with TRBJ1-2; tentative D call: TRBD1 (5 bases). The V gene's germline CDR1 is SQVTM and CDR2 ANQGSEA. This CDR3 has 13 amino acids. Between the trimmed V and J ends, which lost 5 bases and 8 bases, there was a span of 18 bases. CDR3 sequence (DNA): TGCAGCGTTTCCGGGCAGGGCCTTTGGGGCTACACCTTC. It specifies CSVSGQGLWGYTF.

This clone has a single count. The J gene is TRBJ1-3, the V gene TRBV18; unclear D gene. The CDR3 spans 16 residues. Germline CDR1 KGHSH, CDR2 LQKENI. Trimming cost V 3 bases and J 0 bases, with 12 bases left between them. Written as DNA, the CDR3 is TGTGCCAGCTCACCTCCTACGGGTGTCTCTGGAAACACCATATATTTT. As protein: CASSPPTGVSGNTIYF.

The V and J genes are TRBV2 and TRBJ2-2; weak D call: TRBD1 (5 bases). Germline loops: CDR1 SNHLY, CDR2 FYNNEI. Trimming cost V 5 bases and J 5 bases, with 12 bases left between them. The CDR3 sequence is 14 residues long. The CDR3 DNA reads TGTGCCAGCAGTAGTCAGGGAAGAACCGGGGAGCTGTTTTTT. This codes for CASSSQGRTGELFF.

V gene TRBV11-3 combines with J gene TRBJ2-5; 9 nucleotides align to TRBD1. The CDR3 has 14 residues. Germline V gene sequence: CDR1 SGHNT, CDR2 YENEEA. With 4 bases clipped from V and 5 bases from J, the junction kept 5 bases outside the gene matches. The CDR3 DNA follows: TGTGCCAGCAGCTCATGGGACAGGGATGAGACCCAGTACTTC. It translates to CASSSWDRDETQYF.

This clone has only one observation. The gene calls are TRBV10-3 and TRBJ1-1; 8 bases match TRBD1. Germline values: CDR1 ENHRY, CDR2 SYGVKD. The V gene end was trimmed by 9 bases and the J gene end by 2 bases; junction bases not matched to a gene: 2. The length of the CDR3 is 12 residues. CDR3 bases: TGTGCCATGGGACAGGTAAACACTGAAGCTTTCTTT. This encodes CAMGQVNTEAFF.

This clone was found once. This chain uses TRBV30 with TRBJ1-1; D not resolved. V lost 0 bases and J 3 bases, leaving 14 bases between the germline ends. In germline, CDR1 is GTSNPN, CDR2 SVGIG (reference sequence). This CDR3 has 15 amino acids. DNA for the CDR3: TGTGCCTGGAGTGTATTGAGGAGGGAGGACACTGAAGCTTTCTTT. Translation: CAWSVLRREDTEAFF.

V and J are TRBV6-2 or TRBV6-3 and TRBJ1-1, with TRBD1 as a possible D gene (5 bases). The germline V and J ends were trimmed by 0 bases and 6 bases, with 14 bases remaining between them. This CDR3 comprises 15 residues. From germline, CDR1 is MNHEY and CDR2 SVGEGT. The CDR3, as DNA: TGTGCCAGCAGTTACTCTCACAGGCGAACGGCTGAAGCTTTCTTT. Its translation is CASSYSHRRTAEAFF.

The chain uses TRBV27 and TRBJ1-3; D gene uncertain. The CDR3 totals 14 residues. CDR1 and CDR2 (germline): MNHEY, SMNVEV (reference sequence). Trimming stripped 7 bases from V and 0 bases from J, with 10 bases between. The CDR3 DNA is TGTGCCAGCAAGCAACAGTACTCTGGAAACACCATATATTTT. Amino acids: CASKQQYSGNTIYF.

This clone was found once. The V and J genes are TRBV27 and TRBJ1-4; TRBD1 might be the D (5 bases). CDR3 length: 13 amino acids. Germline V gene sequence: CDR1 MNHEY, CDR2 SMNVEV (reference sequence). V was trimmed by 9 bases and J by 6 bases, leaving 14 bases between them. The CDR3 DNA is TGTGCCAGTGGACATTCCGTTTATGAAAAACTGTTTTTT. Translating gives CASGHSVYEKLFF.

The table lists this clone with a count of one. The CDR3: CASSRRTGFNTGELFF. The CDR3 DNA reads TGTGCCAGCAGCCGCAGGACAGGGTTTAACACCGGGGAGCTGTTTTTT. The chain couples TRBV11-3 to TRBJ2-2; 8 bases line up with TRBD1. Germline-derived CDR1 and CDR2 are SGHNT and YENEEA. This CDR3 is 16 amino acids long. V lost 5 bases, J lost 2 bases, and 7 bases stayed unmatched.

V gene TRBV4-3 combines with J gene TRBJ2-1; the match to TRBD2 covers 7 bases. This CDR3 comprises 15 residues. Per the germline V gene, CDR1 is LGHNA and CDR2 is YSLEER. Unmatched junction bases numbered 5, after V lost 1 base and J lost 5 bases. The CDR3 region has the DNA TGCGCCAGCAGCCAAGCCGGGACTATTAACAATGAGCAGTTCTTC. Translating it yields CASSQAGTINNEQFF.

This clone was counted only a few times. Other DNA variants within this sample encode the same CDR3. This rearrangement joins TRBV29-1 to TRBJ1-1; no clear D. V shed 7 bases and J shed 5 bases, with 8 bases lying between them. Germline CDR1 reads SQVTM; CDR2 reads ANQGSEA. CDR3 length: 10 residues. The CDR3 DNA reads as TGCAGCGCTCAGGTTACTGAAGCTTTCTTT. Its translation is CSAQVTEAFF.

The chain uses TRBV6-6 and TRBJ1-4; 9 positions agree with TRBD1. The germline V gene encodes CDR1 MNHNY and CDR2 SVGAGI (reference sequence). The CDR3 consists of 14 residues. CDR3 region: CAHKEGQGNEKLFF. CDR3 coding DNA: TGTGCTCACAAGGAAGGACAGGGGAATGAAAAACTGTTTTTT.

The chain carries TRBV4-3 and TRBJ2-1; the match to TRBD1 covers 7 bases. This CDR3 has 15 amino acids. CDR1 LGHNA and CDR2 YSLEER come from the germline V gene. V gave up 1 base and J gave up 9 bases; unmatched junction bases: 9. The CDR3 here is CASSQALGSGGEQFF. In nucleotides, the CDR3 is TGCGCCAGCAGCCAAGCCCTAGGGTCAGGGGGTGAGCAGTTCTTC.

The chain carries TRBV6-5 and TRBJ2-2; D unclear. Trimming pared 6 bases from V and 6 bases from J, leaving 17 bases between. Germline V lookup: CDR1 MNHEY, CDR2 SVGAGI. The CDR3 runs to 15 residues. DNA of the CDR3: TGTGCCAGCAGAAAGGAGTCGCCGGTCCCCGGGGAGCTGTTTTTT. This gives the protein CASRKESPVPGELFF.

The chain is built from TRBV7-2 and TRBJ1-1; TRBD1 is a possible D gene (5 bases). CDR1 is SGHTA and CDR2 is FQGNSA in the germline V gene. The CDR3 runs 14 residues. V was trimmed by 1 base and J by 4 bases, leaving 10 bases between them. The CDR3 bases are TGTGCCAGCAGCTTAGGTCGGGGGAGCACTGAAGCTTTCTTT. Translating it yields CASSLGRGSTEAFF. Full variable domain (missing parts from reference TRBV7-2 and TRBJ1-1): GAGVSQSPSNKVTEKGKDVELRCDPISGHTALYWYRQSLGQGLEFLIYFQGNSAPDKSGLPSDRFSAERTGGSVSTLTIQRTQQEDSAVYLCASSLGRGSTEAFFGQGTRLTVV.

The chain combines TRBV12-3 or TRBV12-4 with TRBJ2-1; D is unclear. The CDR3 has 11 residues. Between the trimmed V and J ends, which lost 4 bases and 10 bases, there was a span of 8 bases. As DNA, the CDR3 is TGTGCCAGCAGTTCGCGGTTCGAGCAGTTCTTC. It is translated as CASSSRFEQFF.

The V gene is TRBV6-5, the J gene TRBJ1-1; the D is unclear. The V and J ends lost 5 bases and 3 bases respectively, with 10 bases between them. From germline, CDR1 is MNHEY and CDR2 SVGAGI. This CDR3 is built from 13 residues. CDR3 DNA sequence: TGTGCCAGCAGTAGCCTCGGGGACACTGAAGCTTTCTTT. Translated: CASSSLGDTEAFF.